One and the same sample provided the 27 T cell receptor beta chains below, sequenced in a study of T-cell reconstitution after alpha-beta-depleted transplantation in children. Study-level findings and limits: T-cell counts and diversity were attributed mostly to newly produced T cells one year after transplant.

These receptors' antigens are unknown. Unique molecular identifiers were built into the TCRbeta library. MiXCR, applied by TCRdb to the PCR reads, yields one record per CDR3 protein. The sample includes 250,000 to 300,000 distinct CDR3 sequences, 6% to 10% of them seen just once. Sequenced here: peripheral blood, sampled 360 days after TCRalphabeta/CD19-depleted stem cell transplant. These receptors originate from a female patient aged 2-15 years who had a stem cell transplant for Fanconi anemia, so the T cells may come from the graft donor.

The chain recombines TRBV28 with TRBJ1-2; D is unclear. This CDR3 contains 15 residues. Trimming cost V 8 bases and J 7 bases, with 23 bases left between them. CDR1 is MDHEN, CDR2 SYDVKM, per germline. The CDR3: CASSPYLAIAIGYTF. CDR3 nucleotide sequence: TGTGCCAGCTCCCCTTATCTGGCCATAGCTATTGGCTACACCTTC.

The table lists this clonotype with many counts. The V and J genes are TRBV7-2 and TRBJ1-2; maybe TRBD1 (5 bases). Trimming took off 1 base at V and 3 bases at J, with 6 bases between the two ends. This CDR3 is built from 13 residues. CDR1 and CDR2 from the germline V gene are SGHTA and FQGNSA. For the CDR3, the DNA is TGTGCCAGCAGCTTAGTAGGGGACTATGGCTACACCTTC. This translates into CASSLVGDYGYTF.

A remark on this clonotype: Mismatch with germline at one junction end may stem from a read error. The rearrangement uses TRBV20-1 and TRBJ1-4; 8 nucleotides line up with TRBD1. The CDR3 runs 16 residues. Germline V gives CDR1 DFQATT, CDR2 SNEGSKA (reference sequence). Written as DNA, the CDR3 is TGCTGTGCTAGAGAGCAGGGGGCGCATTCTAATGAAAAACTGTTTTTT. Translated: CCAREQGAHSNEKLFF.

The rearrangement links TRBV6-1 to TRBJ1-5; D might be TRBD1 (5 bases). CDR3 size: 16 residues. V lost 5 bases and J lost 0, with 14 bases in between. Germline loops: CDR1 MNHNS, CDR2 SASEGT. The CDR3 sequence: CASSSRDGDSNQPQHF. The CDR3 nucleotides are TGTGCCAGCAGTAGCCGGGACGGTGATAGCAATCAGCCCCAGCATTTT.

This clonotype was counted many times. The chain has TRBV20-1 and TRBJ2-4; possible D gene TRBD2, 5 bases. CDR1 is DFQATT and CDR2 is SNEGSKA in the germline V gene (reference sequence). CDR3 length: 15 residues. V was cut by 3 bases and J by 0 bases, with 12 bases left in between. CDR3 loop: CSASGRGLAKNIQYF. In nucleotides, the CDR3 is TGCAGTGCTAGTGGTAGAGGACTAGCCAAAAACATTCAGTACTTC.

This clonotype was detected many times. DNA for the CDR3: TGTGCCAGCAGTTCCGGACTAGTCAACTACAATGAGCAGTTCTTC. Its protein product is CASSSGLVNYNEQFF. V and J are TRBV12-3 or TRBV12-4 and TRBJ2-1, with 7 bases identical to TRBD2. The CDR3 has 15 residues. V lost 4 bases and J lost 3; bases outside the gene matches: 6.

At least ten counts were recorded for this clonotype. The chain has TRBV20-1 and TRBJ2-3, with D unresolved. The V gene's germline CDR1 is DFQATT and CDR2 SNEGSKA (reference sequence). V lost 5 bases, J lost 2 bases, and 8 bases lay in between. This CDR3 is built from 12 residues. The CDR3 loop reads CSAAFYTDTQYF. The CDR3 nucleotides read TGCAGTGCTGCCTTCTACACAGATACGCAGTATTTT.

The sample holds many counts of this clonotype. The chain links TRBV20-1 to TRBJ2-7; either TRBD1 or TRBD2 may fit D (5 bases each). The V and J ends lost 6 bases and 3 bases respectively, with 15 bases between them. Per germline, CDR1 DFQATT and CDR2 SNEGSKA (reference sequence). The CDR3 runs 13 residues. The CDR3 DNA sequence: TGCAGTGCCACCGGGACGGTACTCTACGAGCAGTACTTC. Translating gives CSATGTVLYEQYF.

This clonotype was counted ten times or more. The chain couples TRBV9 to TRBJ2-2, with D hard to call. V was shortened by 2 bases and J by 1 base, with 6 bases between the two germline ends. The CDR3 has 14 residues. CDR1 is SGDLS and CDR2 is YYNGEE in the germline V gene. The CDR3 DNA follows: TGTGCCAGCAGCGTCGGCGGGAACACCGGGGAGCTGTTTTTT. Translating gives CASSVGGNTGELFF.

This clonotype was counted ten times or more. The genes are TRBV18 and TRBJ1-2; 8 bases align to TRBD1. The CDR3 extends over 14 amino acids. Trimming at V came to 3 bases and at J to 4 bases, leaving 4 bases not matched to a gene. Per the germline V gene, CDR1 is KGHSH and CDR2 is LQKENI. The CDR3 sequence: CASSPGQGSYGYTF. CDR3 nucleotide sequence: TGTGCCAGCTCACCTGGACAGGGTAGCTATGGCTACACCTTC.

There are many counts of this clonotype. J is TRBJ2-1 and V is TRBV7-9, with TRBD2 matching over 10 bases. J was trimmed by 14 bases and V by 4 bases; bases with no gene match: 11. The CDR3 is 14 amino acids. Germline V lookup: CDR1 SEHNR, CDR2 FQNEAQ (reference sequence). The CDR3 sequence: CASSYGSSGRAEFF. DNA for the CDR3: TGTGCCAGCAGCTATGGGTCCAGCGGGAGGGCCGAGTTCTTC.

This clonotype was picked up a small number of times. The genes are TRBV4-2 and TRBJ2-2; 7 bases map to TRBD1. The CDR3 is 17 amino acids. Trimming at V came to 1 base and at J to 5 bases, leaving 10 bases not matched to a gene. Germline assignment: CDR1 LGHNA and CDR2 YNFKEQ. The CDR3 protein is CASSQGLTGSLTGELFF. The CDR3 nucleotides are TGTGCCAGCAGCCAAGGGTTGACAGGGTCGCTGACCGGGGAGCTGTTTTTT.

This clonotype was detected a few times. The CDR3 bases are TGCAGCGGACAGGGGGCGCTCTGGGAGACCCAGTACTTC. This translates into CSGQGALWETQYF. The chain couples TRBV29-1 to TRBJ2-5; 10 bases fit TRBD1. The germline V gene encodes CDR1 SQVTM and CDR2 ANQGSEA. This CDR3 has 13 residues. Trimming removed 7 bases from V and 5 bases from J; junction bases left unmatched: 7.

This clonotype was seen repeatedly, ten times or more. The chain recombines TRBV25-1 with TRBJ1-1, with D uncertain. With 3 bases removed from V and 2 bases from J, the gap between germline ends came to 7 bases. This CDR3 region has 13 residues. Germline values: CDR1 MGHDK, CDR2 SYGVNS. CDR3 sequence: CASSEWVNTEAFF. DNA of the CDR3: TGTGCCAGCAGTGAGTGGGTTAACACTGAAGCTTTCTTT.

In the case of this clonotype: At one of its ends the junction is not consistent with the germline gene, which may arise from a read error. The chain combines TRBV20-1 with TRBJ2-1, with D perhaps matching TRBD2 (6 bases). In germline, CDR1 is DFQATT, CDR2 SNEGSKA (reference sequence). The CDR3 is 13 residues long. CDR3: CSARGRAYNGQFF. The CDR3 nucleotides read TGCAGTGCTAGAGGGAGGGCTTACAATGGGCAGTTCTTC.

This clonotype was counted many times. At one boundary the junction diverges from the germline segment, which might be a read error. The chain recombines TRBV28 with TRBJ2-3, with no clear D. The CDR3 runs 12 residues. Germline V gives CDR1 MDHEN, CDR2 SYDVKM. The DNA for the CDR3 is TGCGCCAGCAGCTTGCTTACAGATACGCAGTATTTT. It codes for CASSLLTDTQYF.

This clonotype was detected many times. The V call is TRBV28, the J call TRBJ2-1; TRBD2 agrees at 12 bases. The germline CDR1 and CDR2 sequences are MDHEN and SYDVKM. Trimming cost V 3 bases and J 4 bases; bases outside gene matches: 10. The CDR3 is 18 amino acids. The CDR3 region is CASSLALAGGPRYNEQFF. The CDR3 DNA is TGTGCCAGCAGTTTGGCGCTAGCGGGAGGGCCGCGGTACAATGAGCAGTTCTTC.

The sample holds many counts of this clonotype. The chain links TRBV20-1 to TRBJ2-1; 8 bases line up with TRBD2. V was clipped by 3 bases and J by 7 bases; unmatched bases: 8. The CDR3 has 14 residues. CDR1 DFQATT and CDR2 SNEGSKA come from the germline V gene (reference sequence). The CDR3 is CSASSAGGRNEQFF. CDR3 coding DNA: TGCAGTGCTAGTAGCGCGGGGGGCCGGAATGAGCAGTTCTTC.

This clonotype was seen ten or more times. The chain combines TRBV5-1 with TRBJ1-2, with 7 bases that match TRBD1. Per the germline V gene, CDR1 is SGHRS and CDR2 is YFSETQ. The J segment lost 4 bases and the V segment lost 7 bases, leaving 13 bases of the junction unmatched. CDR3 size: 15 residues. In DNA, the CDR3 is TGCGCCAGCCGCCTCACCACCGGGACAGCCTATGGCTACACCTTC. This encodes CASRLTTGTAYGYTF.

This clonotype was counted at least ten times. This rearrangement joins TRBV5-1 to TRBJ2-3; weak D call: TRBD1 (6 bases). The germline V gene has CDR1 SGHRS and CDR2 YFSETQ. Trimming shortened V by 0 bases and J by 4 bases, and 9 bases separated the two germline ends. The CDR3 has 14 amino acids. The CDR3 loop is CASSLEQGADTQYF. CDR3 coding DNA: TGCGCCAGCAGCTTGGAACAGGGCGCAGATACGCAGTATTTT.

This clonotype was observed many times. The chain recombines TRBV9 with TRBJ2-1, with D unclear. Deletions cut 3 bases from V and 4 bases from J, with 8 bases between. CDR3 length: 13 amino acids. CDR1 is SGDLS and CDR2 is YYNGEE in the germline V gene. The CDR3 sequence is CASSGHRYNEQFF. As DNA, the CDR3 is TGTGCCAGCAGCGGCCACCGATACAATGAGCAGTTCTTC. Complete variable domain (other parts from reference TRBV9 and TRBJ2-1): DSGVTQTPKHLITATGQRVTLRCSPRSGDLSVYWYQQSLDQGLQFLIQYYNGEERAKGNILERFSAQQFPDLHSELNLSSLELGDSALYFCASSGHRYNEQFFGPGTRLTVL.

This clonotype was seen many times. This chain uses TRBV28 with TRBJ2-2; D might be TRBD2 (5 bases). The CDR3 loop spans 14 amino acids. Trimming stripped 7 bases from V and 4 bases from J, with 13 bases between. From germline, CDR1 is MDHEN and CDR2 SYDVKM. Here the CDR3 reads CASTSGGFTGELFF. CDR3 in DNA: TGTGCCAGCACCTCCGGCGGGTTCACCGGGGAGCTGTTTTTT.

Ten or more counts support this clonotype. The chain uses TRBV28 and TRBJ2-7; D may be TRBD2 (5 bases). V lost 11 bases and J 5 bases, leaving 10 bases between the germline ends. CDR3 length equals 10 residues. Per germline, CDR1 MDHEN and CDR2 SYDVKM. The DNA for the CDR3 is TGTGCCTGTCTGGAGGACGAGCAGTACTTC. Translation: CACLEDEQYF.

In its sample, this clonotype was seen many times. The chain couples TRBV28 to TRBJ1-4; D is unresolved. The germline V gene encodes CDR1 MDHEN and CDR2 SYDVKM. V was cut by 3 bases and J by 8 bases, with 10 bases left in between. The CDR3 spans 13 residues. The CDR3 coding sequence is TGTGCCAGCAGTTTGGGAGGGAGAGAAAAACTGTTTTTT. Translation: CASSLGGREKLFF.

The V and J genes are TRBV18 and TRBJ1-6, with D maybe TRBD1 (6 bases). The CDR3 totals 17 residues. The germline V and J ends were trimmed by 3 bases and 6 bases, with 18 bases remaining between them. The germline CDR1 and CDR2 sequences are KGHSH and LQKENI. The CDR3 region has the DNA TGTGCCAGCTCACCGCGGTTGAGCAGGGGCTCTAATTCACCCCTCCACTTT. This encodes CASSPRLSRGSNSPLHF.

V usage is TRBV28 and J usage is TRBJ2-7; 10 bases align to TRBD1. Germline V CDR1 and CDR2: MDHEN, SYDVKM. This CDR3 is 14 amino acids long. V shed 6 bases and J 7 bases; nucleotides not matched to a gene: 9. The CDR3 sequence is CASSLTGGTGEQYV. The CDR3 nucleotides read TGTGCCAGCAGCCTGACAGGGGGCACGGGGGAGCAGTACGTC.

This clonotype showed up many times. DNA for the CDR3: TGTGCCAGCAGCGAATCCACGGAGGAATGGCAGTCGGACACTGAAGCTTTCTTT. It codes for CASSESTEEWQSDTEAFF. This chain connects TRBV11-1 to TRBJ1-1, with unresolved D. This CDR3 has 18 residues. Germline assignment: CDR1 SGHAT and CDR2 FQDESV (reference sequence). Trimming pared 5 bases from V and 3 bases from J, leaving 25 bases between.